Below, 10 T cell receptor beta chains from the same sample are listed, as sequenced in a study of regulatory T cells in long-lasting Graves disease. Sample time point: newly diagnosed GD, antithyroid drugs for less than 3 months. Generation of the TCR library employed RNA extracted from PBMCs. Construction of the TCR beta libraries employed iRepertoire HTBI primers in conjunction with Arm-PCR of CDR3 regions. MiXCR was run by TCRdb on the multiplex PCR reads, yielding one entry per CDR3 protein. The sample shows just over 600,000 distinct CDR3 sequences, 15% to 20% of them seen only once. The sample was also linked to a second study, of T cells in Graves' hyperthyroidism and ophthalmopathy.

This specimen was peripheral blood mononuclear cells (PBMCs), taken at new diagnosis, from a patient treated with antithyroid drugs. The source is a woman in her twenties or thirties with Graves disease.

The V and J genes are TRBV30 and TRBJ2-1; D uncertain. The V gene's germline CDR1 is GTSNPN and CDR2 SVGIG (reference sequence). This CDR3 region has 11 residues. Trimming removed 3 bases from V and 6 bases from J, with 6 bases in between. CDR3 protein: CAWRPGNEQFF. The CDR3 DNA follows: TGTGCCTGGAGGCCGGGCAATGAGCAGTTCTTC.

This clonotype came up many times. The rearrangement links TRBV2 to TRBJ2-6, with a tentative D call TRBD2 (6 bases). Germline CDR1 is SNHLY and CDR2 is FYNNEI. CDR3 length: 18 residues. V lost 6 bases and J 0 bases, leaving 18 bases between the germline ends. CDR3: CASRDVIGGTSGANVLTF. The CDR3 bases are TGTGCCAGCAGGGATGTCATCGGGGGAACCTCTGGGGCCAACGTCCTGACTTTC.

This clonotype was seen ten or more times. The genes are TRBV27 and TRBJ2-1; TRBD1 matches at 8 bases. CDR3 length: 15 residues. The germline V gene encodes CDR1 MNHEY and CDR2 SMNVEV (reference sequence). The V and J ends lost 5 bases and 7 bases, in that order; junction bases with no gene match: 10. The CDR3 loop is CASSPGQGARNEQFF. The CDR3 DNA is TGTGCCAGCAGTCCCGGGCAGGGGGCAAGGAATGAGCAGTTCTTC.

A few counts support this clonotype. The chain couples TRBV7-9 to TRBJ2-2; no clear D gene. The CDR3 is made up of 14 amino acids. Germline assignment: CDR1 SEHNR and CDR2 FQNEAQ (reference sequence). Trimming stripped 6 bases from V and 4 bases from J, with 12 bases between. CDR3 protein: CASRPDLSTGELFF. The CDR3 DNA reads TGTGCCAGCAGACCTGACCTCTCCACCGGGGAGCTGTTTTTT.

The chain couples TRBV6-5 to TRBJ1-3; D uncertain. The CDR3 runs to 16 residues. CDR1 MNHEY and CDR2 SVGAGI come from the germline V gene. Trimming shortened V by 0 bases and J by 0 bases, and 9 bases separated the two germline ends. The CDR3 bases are TGTGCCAGCAGTTACTCTGGGCTGAGCTCTGGAAACACCATATATTTT. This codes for CASSYSGLSSGNTIYF.

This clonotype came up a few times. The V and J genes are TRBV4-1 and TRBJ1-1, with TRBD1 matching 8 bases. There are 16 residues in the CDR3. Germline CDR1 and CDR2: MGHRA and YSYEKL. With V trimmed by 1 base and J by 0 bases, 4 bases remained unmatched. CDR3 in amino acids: CASSQVDRGVNTEAFF. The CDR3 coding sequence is TGCGCCAGCAGCCAAGTCGACAGGGGCGTGAACACTGAAGCTTTCTTT.

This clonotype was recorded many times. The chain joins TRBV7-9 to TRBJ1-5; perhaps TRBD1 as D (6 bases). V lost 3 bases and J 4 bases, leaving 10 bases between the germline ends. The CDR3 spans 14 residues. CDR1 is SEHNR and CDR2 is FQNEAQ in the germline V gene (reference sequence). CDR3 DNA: TGTGCCAGCAGCTTGACACAGGGAAATCAGCCCCAGCATTTT. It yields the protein CASSLTQGNQPQHF.

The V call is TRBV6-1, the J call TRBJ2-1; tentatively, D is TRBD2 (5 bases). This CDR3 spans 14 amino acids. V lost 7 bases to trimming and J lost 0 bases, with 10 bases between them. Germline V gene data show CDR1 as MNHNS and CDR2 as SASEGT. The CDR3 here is CASTIGNSYNEQFF. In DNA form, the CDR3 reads TGTGCCAGCACAATCGGGAACTCCTACAATGAGCAGTTCTTC.

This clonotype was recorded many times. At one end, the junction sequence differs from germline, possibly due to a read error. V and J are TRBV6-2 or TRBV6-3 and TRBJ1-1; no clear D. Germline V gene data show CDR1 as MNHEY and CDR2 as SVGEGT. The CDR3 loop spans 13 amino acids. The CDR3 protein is CASSYRPNPEAFF. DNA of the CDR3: TGTGCCAGCAGTTATCGACCGAACCCTGAAGCTTTCTTT.

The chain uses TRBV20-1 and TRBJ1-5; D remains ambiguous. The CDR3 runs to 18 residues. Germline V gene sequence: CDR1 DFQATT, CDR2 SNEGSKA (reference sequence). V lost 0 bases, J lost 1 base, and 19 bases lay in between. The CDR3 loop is CSARDGTAVLASNQPQHF. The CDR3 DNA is TGCAGTGCTAGAGATGGCACAGCCGTCCTAGCAAGCAATCAGCCCCAGCATTTT.